The next 20 T cell receptor beta chains were all read from a single sample in a study of blood T cell repertoires in COVID-19. Produced via immunoSEQ multiplex PCR; TCRdb's table is partial and in-frame only. This table holds some 250,000 clones, about 86% found once. The source material was peripheral blood. These receptors all come from a woman aged 25-40 years who had recovered from COVID-19.

CDR3 protein: CASRPGTGPGGGNEQFF. The CDR3 region has the DNA TGCGCCAGCAGGCCCGGGACAGGGCCCGGGGGAGGCAATGAGCAGTTCTTC. J is TRBJ2-1 and V is TRBV5-1; TRBD1 matches 9 bases. With 5 bases clipped from V and 6 bases from J, the junction kept 15 bases outside the gene matches. Germline CDR1 SGHRS, CDR2 YFSETQ. The CDR3 covers 17 residues.

V usage is TRBV5-1 and J usage is TRBJ2-7, with D possibly TRBD1 on 6 matching bases. Trimming removed 0 bases at V and 3 bases at J, with 13 bases between. Germline values: CDR1 SGHRS, CDR2 YFSETQ. The CDR3 has 15 amino acids. Written as DNA, the CDR3 is TGCGCCAGCAGCTTGGGTCACAGGGATAACTACGAGCAGTACTTC. Amino acid sequence: CASSLGHRDNYEQYF. Filled out from reference TRBV5-1 and TRBJ2-7, the complete variable domain reads KAGVTQTPRYLIKTRGQQVTLSCSPISGHRSVSWYQQTPGQGLQFLFEYFSETQRNKGNFPGRFSGRQFSNSRSEMNVSTLELGDSALYLCASSLGHRDNYEQYFGPGTRLTVT.

In this sample, this clone turned up once. The chain has TRBV29-1 and TRBJ1-3, with 7 positions matching TRBD1. The germline gives CDR1 SQVTM, CDR2 ANQGSEA. V was clipped by 7 bases and J by 4 bases; unmatched bases: 7. The CDR3 runs to 13 residues. CDR3 region: CSAGQEEGNTIYF. The CDR3 nucleotides read TGCAGCGCTGGACAGGAAGAAGGAAACACCATATATTTT.

The CDR3 loop is CASSQGGEHEQYF. The CDR3 region has the DNA TGTGCCAGCAGCCAGGGCGGGGAACACGAGCAGTACTTC. The chain carries TRBV12-3 or TRBV12-4 and TRBJ2-7; weak D call: TRBD2 (6 bases). Trimming took off 6 bases at V and 5 bases at J, with 14 bases between the two ends. The length of the CDR3 is 13 residues.

This sequence joins TRBV9 and TRBJ2-3; D ambiguous. Between the trimmed V and J ends, which lost 0 bases and 6 bases, there was a span of 5 bases. This CDR3 is built from 12 residues. Germline CDR1 reads SGDLS; CDR2 reads YYNGEE. CDR3 DNA: TGTGCCAGCAGCGTAGCGGAGGATACGCAGTATTTT. This sequence encodes CASSVAEDTQYF. Combining the CDR3 with reference TRBV9 and TRBJ2-3 gives the whole variable domain DSGVTQTPKHLITATGQRVTLRCSPRSGDLSVYWYQQSLDQGLQFLIQYYNGEERAKGNILERFSAQQFPDLHSELNLSSLELGDSALYFCASSVAEDTQYFGPGTRLTVL.

This chain joins TRBV4-2 and TRBJ2-5, with TRBD2 matching over 15 bases. Germline V gives CDR1 LGHNA, CDR2 YNFKEQ. With 3 bases clipped from V and 3 bases from J, the junction kept 11 bases outside the gene matches. The CDR3 runs to 19 residues. The CDR3 DNA reads TGTGCCAGCAGCCACGGACTAGCGGGGGGGCCCCCGTGGGAAGAGACCCAGTACTTC. This encodes CASSHGLAGGPPWEETQYF.

This sequence joins TRBV6-2 or TRBV6-3 and TRBJ1-2, with 7 bases that match TRBD1. Germline V gives CDR1 MNHEY, CDR2 SVGEGT. J lost 2 bases, V lost 5 bases, and 5 bases had no gene match. CDR3 length: 14 residues. Here the CDR3 DNA reads TGTGCCAGCAGTGAGACGACAGGGAACTATGGCTACACCTTC. The encoded protein is CASSETTGNYGYTF.

The rearrangement uses TRBV30 and TRBJ2-7, with D perhaps matching TRBD2 (6 bases). Trimming shortened V by 2 bases and J by 2 bases, and 19 bases separated the two germline ends. Per the germline V gene, CDR1 is GTSNPN and CDR2 is SVGIG (reference sequence). The length of the CDR3 is 16 residues. The chain's CDR3 is CAWSKPRPGGAYEQYF. The CDR3 DNA follows: TGTGCCTGGAGTAAGCCTCGTCCCGGCGGGGCCTACGAGCAGTACTTC. Full variable domain (missing parts from reference TRBV30 and TRBJ2-7): SQTIHQWPATLVQPVGSPLSLECTVEGTSNPNLYWYRQAAGRGLQLLFYSVGIGQISSEVPQNLSASRPQDRQFILSSKKLLLSDSGFYLCAWSKPRPGGAYEQYFGPGTRLTVT.

The chain combines TRBV5-4 with TRBJ2-1, with D possibly matching TRBD1 (6 bases). Trimming removed 3 bases from V and 5 bases from J, with 6 bases in between. The CDR3 runs 12 residues. Looked up from germline, CDR1 is SGHNT and CDR2 is YYREEE (reference sequence). CDR3 amino acids: CASSWDNNEQFF. The CDR3 DNA is TGTGCCAGCAGCTGGGACAACAATGAGCAGTTCTTC.

The chain carries TRBV3-1 (or the pseudogene TRBV3-2) and TRBJ2-7; 8 nucleotides match TRBD1. Germline V lookup: CDR1 LGHDT, CDR2 YNNKEL (reference sequence). This CDR3 spans 14 amino acids. Trimming took 4 bases from V and 0 from J; bases not matched to a gene: 2. For the CDR3, the DNA is TGTGCCAGCAGCCGGACAGGGAACTCCTACGAGCAGTACTTC. It encodes CASSRTGNSYEQYF.

This rearrangement joins TRBV5-1 to TRBJ1-2; D uncertain. Germline CDR1 and CDR2: SGHRS and YFSETQ. CDR3 length: 13 residues. V was shortened by 2 bases and J by 4 bases, with 9 bases between the two germline ends. CDR3 residues: CASSFAEVYGYTF. CDR3 sequence (DNA): TGCGCCAGCAGCTTTGCGGAGGTCTATGGCTACACCTTC.

V gene TRBV21-1 combines with J gene TRBJ2-7; TRBD2, the D gene given by the table, was not confirmed from the DNA. TRBV21-1 is assigned pseudogene status. The CDR3 loop spans 17 amino acids. The CDR3 nucleotides read TGTGCCAGCAGCAAAGCTGACGGGGTCCCCCTTTACTACGAGCAGTACTTC. Amino acid sequence: CASSKADGVPLYYEQYF.

CDR3 amino acids: CASMRQGASGEAFF. The CDR3 nucleotides read TGTGCCAGCATGCGACAGGGGGCTTCGGGTGAAGCTTTCTTT. V and J are TRBV2 and TRBJ1-1; 10 nucleotides match TRBD1. The V and J ends lost 7 bases and 7 bases, in that order; junction bases with no gene match: 9. This CDR3 comprises 14 residues. CDR1 is SNHLY, CDR2 FYNNEI, per germline.

The chain uses TRBV6-4 and TRBJ2-3; maybe TRBD2 (6 bases). This CDR3 is 16 amino acids long. Germline lookup yields CDR1 MRHNA and CDR2 SNTAGT. The V end lost 6 bases, the J end lost 1 base, and 17 bases lay between the germline ends. Here the CDR3 reads CASRPLARGRTDTQYF. The CDR3 DNA reads as TGTGCCAGCAGACCCCTAGCGCGGGGTCGCACAGATACGCAGTATTTT.

The rearrangement links TRBV13 to TRBJ2-7; D could derive from TRBD1 or TRBD2 (7 bases each). V was clipped by 7 bases and J by 5 bases, with 21 bases between them. CDR3 size: 15 residues. Germline V lookup: CDR1 PRHDT, CDR2 FYEKMQ (reference sequence). CDR3 nucleotide sequence: TGTGCCAGCACCGTAGGGGGCGGGGGTGGCCACGAGCAGTACTTC. It specifies CASTVGGGGGHEQYF. The full variable domain, completed using reference TRBV13 and TRBJ2-7, is AAGVIQSPRHLIKEKRETATLKCYPIPRHDTVYWYQQGPGQDPQFLISFYEKMQSDKGSIPDRFSAQQFSDYHSELNMSSLELGDSALYFCASTVGGGGGHEQYFGPGTRLTVT.

The chain carries TRBV28 and TRBJ1-3; D not certain. Trimming cost V 2 bases and J 0 bases, with 11 bases left between them. This CDR3 comprises 16 residues. In germline, CDR1 is MDHEN, CDR2 SYDVKM. This chain's CDR3 is CASSLISVRSGNTIYF. CDR3 nucleotide sequence: TGTGCCAGCAGTTTAATATCGGTCCGCTCTGGAAACACCATATATTTT. Filled out from reference TRBV28 and TRBJ1-3, the complete variable domain reads DVKVTQSSRYLVKRTGEKVFLECVQDMDHENMFWYRQDPGLGLRLIYFSYDVKMKEKGDIPEGYSVSREKKERFSLILESASTNQTSMYLCASSLISVRSGNTIYFGEGSWLTVV.

The chain carries TRBV4-2 and TRBJ2-1; 13 nucleotides agree with TRBD2. V lost 0 bases and J lost 0; bases outside the gene matches: 8. The germline V gene encodes CDR1 LGHNA and CDR2 YNFKEQ. This CDR3 has 20 amino acids. This chain's CDR3 is CASSQDPGGLAGISYNEQFF. The CDR3 coding sequence is TGTGCCAGCAGCCAAGATCCGGGGGGACTAGCGGGAATCTCCTACAATGAGCAGTTCTTC.

The chain is built from TRBV7-2 and TRBJ1-5; 7 nucleotides align to TRBD1. The CDR3 sequence is 15 residues long. V lost 4 bases and J lost 3; bases outside the gene matches: 6. CDR1 and CDR2 (germline): SGHTA, FQGNSA. CDR3 sequence reads: CASSSSGGLNQPQHF. As DNA, the CDR3 is TGTGCCAGCAGCTCGTCAGGGGGACTCAATCAGCCCCAGCATTTT. The full variable domain, completed using reference TRBV7-2 and TRBJ1-5, is GAGVSQSPSNKVTEKGKDVELRCDPISGHTALYWYRQSLGQGLEFLIYFQGNSAPDKSGLPSDRFSAERTGGSVSTLTIQRTQQEDSAVYLCASSSSGGLNQPQHFGDGTRLSIL.

This chain joins TRBV5-1 and TRBJ2-5; D might be TRBD2 (6 bases). Per the germline V gene, CDR1 is SGHRS and CDR2 is YFSETQ. Between the trimmed V and J ends, which lost 4 bases and 4 bases, there was a span of 23 bases. There are 17 residues in the CDR3. The CDR3 sequence is CASSPGVGGVGGETQYF. CDR3 bases: TGCGCCAGCAGCCCCGGAGTGGGCGGGGTTGGGGGAGAGACCCAGTACTTC.

This clone was detected only once. This chain joins TRBV11-2 and TRBJ2-5, with TRBD1 identical over 7 bases. The CDR3 sequence is 15 residues long. The germline gives CDR1 SGHAT, CDR2 FQNNGV. V shed 4 bases and J 1 base; nucleotides not matched to a gene: 6. This CDR3 is CASSSYDRAQETQYF. CDR3 DNA: TGTGCCAGCAGCTCGTACGACAGGGCCCAAGAGACCCAGTACTTC.